The count of the clone carrying this T cell receptor beta chain is one. Its target is unknown. CDR1 and CDR2 from the germline V gene are SEHNR and FQNEAQ (reference sequence). The CDR3 extends over 16 amino acids. The junction had 16 bases not matched to a gene; V was cut back by 5 bases and J by 10 bases. The data stem from a study of shared clonotypes between healthy human individuals. In the original processing: ImmunoSEQ output held junction-only sequences without quality scores, so filtering differed. Using immunoSEQ multiplex PCR, the repertoire was profiled, and TCRdb retains in-frame clones only, with some absent. V and J calls plus clone size are reproduced from that table; the DNA served to infer D and trimming. The sample has 1.6 million or so clones, around 95% seen once. Study results and limitations: The study found about 5% of naive CD4 clonotypes shared across several donors. Estimated richness values were generally larger in naive subsets than in memory subsets.

The sequenced sample was naive CD4+ T cells sorted from blood. The subset is: CD45RA+ positively selected. The sequence came from a man aged 25-45 years in good health. V is TRBV7-9 and J is TRBJ2-1; 8 bases align to TRBD2. The CDR3 bases are TGTGCCAGCAGCCGGGGGGCTAGCGGGCCCACTGACGAGCAGTTCTTC. Translation: CASSRGASGPTDEQFF.